The 2 T cell receptor beta chains reported below all come from one sample, sequenced in a study of blood T cell repertoires in COVID-19. Clones were sequenced by immunoSEQ multiplex PCR, and TCRdb holds only the in-frame ones, with some missing. The top ten clones hold roughly 7% of a sample with approximately 300,000 clones, around nine tenths of them seen once. The sample taken for sequencing was peripheral blood. The source is a young woman with COVID-19, enrolled during active disease.

DNA of the CDR3: TGTGCCAGTAGTGGGCCAAATTCACCCCTCCACTTT. It codes for CASSGPNSPLHF. V usage is TRBV19 and J usage is TRBJ1-6; D unclear. The germline gives CDR1 LNHDA, CDR2 SQIVND (reference sequence). V was shortened by 5 bases and J by 7 bases, with 6 bases between the two germline ends. The CDR3 contains 12 residues. The whole variable domain, filled in from reference TRBV19 and TRBJ1-6, reads DGGITQSPKYLFRKEGQNVTLSCEQNLNHDAMYWYRQDPGQGLRLIYYSQIVNDFQKGDIAEGYSVSREKKESFPLTVTSAQKNPTAFYLCASSGPNSPLHFGNGTRLTVT.

V is TRBV6-5 and J is TRBJ1-1; D ambiguous. The CDR3 is made up of 14 amino acids. Trimming took 6 bases from V and 5 from J, leaving 16 bases between them. CDR1 is MNHEY, CDR2 SVGAGI, per germline. The CDR3 spells CASSPAVGGTEAFF. In DNA form, the CDR3 reads TGTGCCAGCAGCCCAGCGGTGGGCGGGACTGAAGCTTTCTTT.